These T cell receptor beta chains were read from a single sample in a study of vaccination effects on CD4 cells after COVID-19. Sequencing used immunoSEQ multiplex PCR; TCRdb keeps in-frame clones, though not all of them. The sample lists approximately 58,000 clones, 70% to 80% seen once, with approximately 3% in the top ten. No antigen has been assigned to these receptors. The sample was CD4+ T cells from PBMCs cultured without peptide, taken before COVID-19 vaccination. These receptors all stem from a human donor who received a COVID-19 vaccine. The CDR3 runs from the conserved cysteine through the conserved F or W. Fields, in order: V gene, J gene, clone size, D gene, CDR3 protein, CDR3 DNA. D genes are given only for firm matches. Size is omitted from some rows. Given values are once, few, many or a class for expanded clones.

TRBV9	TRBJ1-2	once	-	CASSVGDERSGYGYTF	TGTGCCAGCAGCGTGGGGGACGAAAGATCGGGCTATGGCTACACCTTC
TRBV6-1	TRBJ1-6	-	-	CASSEDLSSPLHF	TGTGCCAGCAGTGAAGACCTGTCTTCACCCCTCCACTTT
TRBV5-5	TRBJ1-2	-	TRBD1	CASRRGQGNNYGYTF	TGTGCCAGCAGGCGAGGACAGGGAAATAACTATGGCTACACCTTC
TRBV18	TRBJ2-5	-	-	CASSPYTEETQYF	TGTGCCAGCTCACCTTACACAGAAGAGACCCAGTACTTC
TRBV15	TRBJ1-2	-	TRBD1	CATDRDGNYGYTF	TGTGCCACCGACAGGGACGGAAACTATGGCTACACCTTC
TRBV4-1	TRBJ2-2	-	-	CASSQTGVSENTGELFF	TGCGCCAGCAGCCAAACCGGGGTGAGTGAGAACACCGGGGAGCTGTTTTTT
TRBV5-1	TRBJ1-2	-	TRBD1	CASSTPDRGSYGYTF	TGCGCCAGCAGCACCCCGGACAGGGGGTCCTATGGCTACACCTTC
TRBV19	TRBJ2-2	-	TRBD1	CASRGAGGRGELFF	TGTGCCAGTAGGGGGGCAGGGGGCCGCGGGGAGCTGTTTTTT
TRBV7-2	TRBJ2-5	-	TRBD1	CASSFSGGRETQYF	TGTGCCAGCAGCTTTTCAGGGGGCAGAGAGACCCAGTACTTC
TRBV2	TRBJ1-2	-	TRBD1	CASSSTGGSLGYTF	TGTGCCAGCAGCAGCACAGGGGGCTCTTTGGGCTACACCTTC
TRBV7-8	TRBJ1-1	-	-	CASSLVTGNTEAFF	TGTGCCAGCAGCTTAGTCACAGGGAACACTGAAGCTTTCTTT
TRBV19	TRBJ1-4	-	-	CASSVTADVKEKLFF	TGTGCCAGTAGCGTGACAGCGGACGTAAAGGAAAAACTGTTTTTT
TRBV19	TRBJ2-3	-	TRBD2	CASRRTSGGADTQYF	TGTGCCAGTAGAAGGACTAGCGGGGGCGCGGATACGCAGTATTTT
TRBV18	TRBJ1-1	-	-	CASSLDTSPEAFF	TGTGCCAGCTCACTAGACACTTCTCCTGAAGCTTTCTTT
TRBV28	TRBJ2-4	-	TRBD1	CASSLDRGRGNIQYF	TGTGCCAGCAGCCTCGACAGGGGGCGGGGAAACATTCAGTACTTC
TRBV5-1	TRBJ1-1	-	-	CASSLRYSSTEAFF	TGCGCCAGCAGCTTGAGGTACAGCTCCACTGAAGCTTTCTTT
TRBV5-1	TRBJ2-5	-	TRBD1	CASSLMGQGSQETQYF	TGCGCCAGCAGCTTGATGGGACAGGGTAGTCAAGAGACCCAGTACTTC
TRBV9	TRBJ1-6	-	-	CASSGGGRGPELGSPLHF	TGTGCCAGCAGCGGGGGGGGCAGGGGTCCCGAGTTGGGATCACCCCTCCACTTT
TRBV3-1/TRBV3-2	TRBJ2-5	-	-	CASSHQPLQETQYF	TGTGCCAGCAGCCATCAGCCGTTACAAGAGACCCAGTACTTC
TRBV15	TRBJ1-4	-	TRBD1	CATSRDLPGTGGEKLFF	TGTGCCACCAGCAGAGATCTCCCCGGGACAGGGGGTGAAAAACTGTTTTTT
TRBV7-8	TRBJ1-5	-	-	CASSLRRDGGNQPQHF	TGTGCCAGCAGCTTAAGGCGGGACGGTGGCAATCAGCCCCAGCATTTT
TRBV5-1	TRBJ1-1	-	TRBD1	CASSFRDRGAMNTEAFF	TGCGCCAGCAGCTTCCGGGACAGGGGCGCGATGAACACTGAAGCTTTCTTT
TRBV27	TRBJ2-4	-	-	CASRPSEAKNIQYF	TGTGCCAGCAGACCCAGCGAAGCCAAAAACATTCAGTACTTC
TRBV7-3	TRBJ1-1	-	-	CASNKKEARGSGEAFF	TGTGCCAGCAACAAGAAAGAAGCTCGGGGGAGCGGTGAAGCTTTCTTT
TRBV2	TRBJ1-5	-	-	CASKKVQGWNQPQHF	TGTGCCAGCAAAAAGGTGCAGGGCTGGAATCAGCCCCAGCATTTT
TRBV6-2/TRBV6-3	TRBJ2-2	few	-	CASSDETAISELFF	TGTGCCAGCAGCGACGAGACAGCAATCTCGGAGCTGTTTTTT
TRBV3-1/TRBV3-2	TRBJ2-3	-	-	CASSQVVSSTDTQYF	TGTGCCAGCAGCCAAGTAGTATCTAGCACAGATACGCAGTATTTT
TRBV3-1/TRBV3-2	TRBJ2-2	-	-	CASSPGTGELFF	TGTGCCAGCAGCCCGGGAACCGGGGAGCTGTTTTTT
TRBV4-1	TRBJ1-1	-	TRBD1	CASSLRRQGSGGTEAFF	TGCGCCAGCAGCCTAAGACGACAGGGGAGTGGTGGCACTGAAGCTTTCTTT
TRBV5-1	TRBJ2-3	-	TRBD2	CASSFGSGGADTQYF	TGCGCCAGCAGCTTCGGTAGCGGGGGGGCAGATACGCAGTATTTT
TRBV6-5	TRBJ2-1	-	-	CASRTRDGYNEQFF	TGTGCCAGCAGAACCCGGGACGGGTACAATGAGCAGTTCTTC
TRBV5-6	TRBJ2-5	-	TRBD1	CASSLEGQGGRETQYF	TGTGCCAGCAGCTTGGAGGGACAGGGGGGGAGGGAGACCCAGTACTTC
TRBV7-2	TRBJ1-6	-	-	CASSPEGGDNSPLHF	TGTGCCAGCAGCCCCGAAGGAGGGGATAATTCACCCCTCCACTTT
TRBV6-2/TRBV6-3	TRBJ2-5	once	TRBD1	CASSYSRGREETQYF	TGTGCCAGCAGTTATTCCAGGGGGCGCGAAGAGACCCAGTACTTC
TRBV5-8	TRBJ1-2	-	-	CASSLDRAYGYTF	TGTGCCAGCAGCTTGGACCGGGCCTATGGCTACACCTTC
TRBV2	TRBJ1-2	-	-	CASSVGLGTNYGYTF	TGTGCCAGCAGTGTAGGTTTAGGGACTAACTATGGCTACACCTTC
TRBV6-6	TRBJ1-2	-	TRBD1	CASNMDRLLNGYTF	TGTGCCAGCAATATGGACAGGCTACTAAATGGCTACACCTTC